A single sample gave rise to the 20 T cell receptor beta chains below, sequenced in a study of response to subunit inactivated influenza vaccine. A single record per CDR3 protein comes from TCRdb applying MiXCR to the RT-PCR reads. In the table there are 500,000 to 650,000 distinct CDR3 sequences, approximately 7.6% of which are singletons. The sequenced sample was PBMCs from blood, obtained less than 30 months after vaccination. The receptor source for this set is a man aged 50-75 years who received an inactivated influenza vaccine.

This clonotype came up many times. This rearrangement joins TRBV29-1 to TRBJ2-1; 12 nucleotides match TRBD1. This CDR3 is built from 15 residues. Trimming removed 6 bases from V and 7 bases from J; junction bases left unmatched: 10. The germline V gene encodes CDR1 SQVTM and CDR2 ANQGSEA. CDR3 in amino acids: CSVPPGTGGRNEQFF. The DNA for the CDR3 is TGCAGCGTACCCCCCGGGACAGGGGGCCGAAATGAGCAGTTCTTC.

In this sample, this clonotype turned up many times. The chain carries TRBV5-1 and TRBJ2-5; TRBD1 matches 7 bases. The CDR3 has 16 amino acids. Germline values: CDR1 SGHRS, CDR2 YFSETQ. The V and J ends lost 4 bases and 1 base, in that order; junction bases with no gene match: 10. The CDR3 region is CASSAGGSSIQETQYF. The CDR3 nucleotides read TGCGCCAGCAGCGCAGGGGGAAGCTCAATCCAAGAGACCCAGTACTTC.

In this sample, this clonotype turned up a few times. The genes are TRBV12-3 or TRBV12-4 and TRBJ1-5; no clear D gene. V was pared by 1 base and J by 4 bases, with 8 bases between. There are 14 residues in the CDR3. The CDR3, as DNA: TGTGCCAGCAGTTTAGGGTCGAATAATCAGCCCCAGCATTTT. It translates to CASSLGSNNQPQHF.

This clonotype has at least ten counts. The CDR3 sequence: CATSRDMGATDTQYF. CDR3 DNA sequence: TGTGCCACCAGCAGAGATATGGGAGCGACAGATACGCAGTATTTT. V usage is TRBV15 and J usage is TRBJ2-3, with D tentatively TRBD2 (5 bases). Trimming left V 0 bases short and J 3 bases short, with 10 bases between. The CDR3 is 15 amino acids. Germline CDR1 is LNHNV and CDR2 is YYDKDF (reference sequence).

The sample holds a few counts of this clonotype. This chain connects TRBV5-1 to TRBJ1-2, with a possible D match to TRBD1 (6 bases). Germline V gene sequence: CDR1 SGHRS, CDR2 YFSETQ. This CDR3 has 14 residues. V was trimmed by 4 bases and J by 3 bases, leaving 13 bases between them. The CDR3 sequence: CASSVLPGDYGYTF. The CDR3 DNA is TGCGCCAGCAGCGTACTCCCAGGGGACTATGGCTACACCTTC.

This chain joins TRBV3-1 and TRBJ2-1; TRBD1 matches at 7 bases. Germline V gene sequence: CDR1 LGHDT, CDR2 YNNKEL (reference sequence). The V segment lost 0 bases and the J segment 6 bases; nucleotides outside the gene matches: 8. The CDR3 has 16 residues. CDR3 sequence: CASSQEVGAGGNEQFF. The CDR3 DNA reads as TGTGCCAGCAGCCAAGAGGTTGGGGCAGGGGGCAATGAGCAGTTCTTC.

The sample holds a few counts of this clonotype. The CDR3 sequence is CASSQGTSGANEQFF. In DNA form, the CDR3 reads TGTGCCAGCAGTCAAGGGACTAGCGGGGCCAATGAGCAGTTCTTC. The rearrangement links TRBV6-1 to TRBJ2-1; 13 nucleotides align to TRBD2. The CDR3 runs to 15 residues. Germline CDR1 MNHNS, CDR2 SASEGT. Trimming at V came to 5 bases and at J to 6 bases, leaving 4 bases not matched to a gene.

This clonotype was counted only a few times. The rearrangement links TRBV2 to TRBJ2-1; TRBD2 is a possible D gene (6 bases). This CDR3 has 15 residues. Between the trimmed V and J ends, which lost 3 bases and 5 bases, there was a span of 14 bases. Germline CDR1 reads SNHLY; CDR2 reads FYNNEI. CDR3 sequence (DNA): TGTGCCAGCAGTGATCCGGGGGTTTGGCACAATGAGCAGTTCTTC. Its protein is CASSDPGVWHNEQFF.

The rearrangement links TRBV10-3 to TRBJ2-5; D call uncertain. This CDR3 has 15 amino acids. V was clipped by 2 bases and J by 1 base, with 11 bases between them. Per germline, CDR1 ENHRY and CDR2 SYGVKD. The DNA for the CDR3 is TGTGCCATCAGTGAGGTTCGGGCAGTCCAAGAGACCCAGTACTTC. Translating gives CAISEVRAVQETQYF.

The rearrangement uses TRBV29-1 and TRBJ2-1, with 7 bases aligning to TRBD2. The CDR3 runs 14 residues. Losses at the gene ends were 6 bases for V and 4 bases for J; bases not matched to a gene: 9. Germline V gene data show CDR1 as SQVTM and CDR2 as ANQGSEA. The CDR3: CSVFGGRLYNEQFF. The CDR3, as DNA: TGCAGCGTCTTCGGCGGGAGATTGTACAATGAGCAGTTCTTC.

This chain links TRBV12-3 or TRBV12-4 with TRBJ2-4; 11 nucleotides agree with TRBD1. The V and J ends lost 5 bases and 9 bases, in that order; junction bases with no gene match: 9. This CDR3 has 15 residues. In DNA, the CDR3 is TGTGCCAGCAGTCTAAGGGGACAGGGGGGTAGCATTCAGTACTTC. This sequence encodes CASSLRGQGGSIQYF.

This clonotype was detected only a few times. The genes are TRBV3-1 and TRBJ2-7; 9 bases fit TRBD1. Germline CDR1 LGHDT, CDR2 YNNKEL (reference sequence). This CDR3 spans 16 amino acids. V dropped 4 bases and J dropped 0; count of bases not matched to a gene: 7. Here the CDR3 reads CASSPLGQGFSYEQYF. The CDR3 DNA follows: TGTGCCAGCAGCCCCCTGGGACAGGGATTCTCCTACGAGCAGTACTTC.

At least ten counts were recorded for this clonotype. The chain joins TRBV10-3 to TRBJ2-1; perhaps TRBD2 as D (5 bases). The germline V and J ends were trimmed by 2 bases and 7 bases, with 12 bases remaining between them. Germline CDR1 is ENHRY and CDR2 is SYGVKD. The CDR3 contains 14 residues. The CDR3 nucleotides are TGTGCCATCAGTGAGGGCCGGGATCTAAATGAGCAGTTCTTC. Translating gives CAISEGRDLNEQFF.

This clonotype was counted at least ten times. V and J are TRBV12-3 or TRBV12-4 and TRBJ2-7; D not certain. The length of the CDR3 is 12 residues. With 4 bases removed from V and 6 bases from J, the gap between germline ends came to 10 bases. The CDR3 DNA reads TGTGCCAGCAGTTCCGCCTCATTCGAGCAGTACTTC. Translation gives CASSSASFEQYF.

The CDR3 DNA sequence: TGTGCCAGCAGCTTACTAGCGGGGGCGTCCTACGAGCAGTACTTC. Translated, it gives CASSLLAGASYEQYF. This sequence joins TRBV28 and TRBJ2-7; 11 positions agree with TRBD2. The CDR3 spans 15 residues. Germline values: CDR1 MDHEN, CDR2 SYDVKM. The V gene end was trimmed by 6 bases and the J gene end by 1 base; junction bases not matched to a gene: 5.

The table lists this clonotype with many counts. The V gene is TRBV7-8, the J gene TRBJ1-1; D uncertain. CDR1 is SGHVS, CDR2 FQNEAQ, per germline. Deletions cut 3 bases from V and 8 bases from J, with 19 bases between. This CDR3 contains 15 residues. CDR3 loop: CASSLPTWEDGEAFF. The DNA of the CDR3 is TGTGCCAGCAGCTTGCCAACCTGGGAGGACGGGGAAGCTTTCTTT.

The chain is built from TRBV28 and TRBJ1-5; D not certain. Per germline, CDR1 MDHEN and CDR2 SYDVKM. This CDR3 is 13 amino acids long. V lost 5 bases and J 6 bases, leaving 11 bases between the germline ends. The chain's CDR3 is CASSVLLGQPQHF. In DNA form, the CDR3 reads TGTGCCAGCAGTGTTTTACTTGGTCAGCCCCAGCATTTT.

The chain is built from TRBV7-9 and TRBJ2-3, with D possibly matching TRBD2 (6 bases). V dropped 8 bases and J dropped 4 bases, with 16 bases sitting between them. CDR3 length: 14 residues. Germline loops: CDR1 SEHNR, CDR2 FQNEAQ (reference sequence). As DNA, the CDR3 is TGTGCCAGCGGCCCGGGGACGGGGGCAGATACGCAGTATTTT. As protein: CASGPGTGADTQYF.

This clonotype was picked up many times. V gene TRBV2 combines with J gene TRBJ2-7; TRBD2 matches at 9 bases. The CDR3 consists of 15 residues. Losses at the gene ends were 5 bases for V and 2 bases for J; bases not matched to a gene: 7. From germline, CDR1 is SNHLY and CDR2 FYNNEI. The CDR3 coding sequence is TGTGCCAGCAGTAGCGGGGGGTCCCTCGCCTACGAGCAGTACTTC. This codes for CASSSGGSLAYEQYF.

The table lists this clonotype with many counts. The chain carries TRBV12-3 or TRBV12-4 and TRBJ2-1; 7 bases line up with TRBD1. V trimming: 3 bases; J trimming: 1 base; junction bases outside the gene matches: 0. CDR3 length: 14 amino acids. For the CDR3, the DNA is TGTGCCAGCAGTTTGGACAGGTCCTACAATGAGCAGTTCTTC. This translates into CASSLDRSYNEQFF.